This T cell receptor (beta chain) is drawn from a study of Tregs in tolerant kidney transplant recipients. The wider study: Recipients received nonmyeloablative bone marrow transplants from related graft donors, with transient mixed chimerism.

The CDR3 length is 14 residues. The germline V and J ends were trimmed by 0 bases and 2 bases, with 7 bases remaining between them. Germline V lookup: CDR1 ENHRY, CDR2 SYGVKD. Clones were read by immunoSEQ multiplex PCR, and TCRdb kept only the in-frame ones, dropping some. The table for this sample gives roughly 53,000 clones. Regarding this clone: From the germline J gene comes the end of the CDR3, since the read stops 3 residues before it.

Unstimulated regulatory T cells (CD4+CD25+CD127-), CD4+CD25- non-regulatory cells, CD4 and CD8 cells were FACS-sorted from thawed PBMCs. The sequence was collected from a human donor who received a combined kidney and bone marrow transplant. The chain has TRBV10-3 and TRBJ2-5; D may be TRBD2 (6 bases). Material: CD4+ T cells from blood, obtained before the transplant. The CDR3 is CAISESLAQETQYF. CDR3 bases read: TGTGCCATCAGTGAGTCCCTAGCGCAAGAGACC.